The TCR beta chain described here comes from a study of control samples from healthy donors and cancer patients (TCRdb year 2020). Worth noting for this clone: What this receptor recognizes is not known. The input lacks base qualities; no much larger clone sits a single base away.

At the junction V is shortened by 5 bases and J by 5 bases, with 19 bases in between. The CDR3 has 14 amino acids, counting the end cysteine and phenylalanine. Kept here is only the CDR3 DNA, which spans 42 bases and is read in frame from base 1. The germline V gene (reference sequence) yields GTSNPN for CDR1 and SVGIG for CDR2. The receptor library was made with the immunoSEQ multiplex PCR assay. In TCRdb, the immuneACCESS table is reduced to in-frame sequences with V and J assigned. These tables do not hold every clone; where another copy was compared, an unresolved V gene accounts for under half, and the others remain unexplained. In all, the sample holds 150,000 to 200,000 clones, and approximately 90% of those were seen once. The ten most abundant clones make up more than 10% of the sample.

This receptor chain uses TRBV30 and TRBJ2-7; the D gene is possibly TRBD2, with 7 bases matching. The sample was blood. This receptor was identified in a man under 40 in good health. The nucleotide sequence is given as TGTGCCTGGCGAGAGGGGGGGGAAGTTGACGAGCAGTACTTC. Translated, it reads CAWREGGEVDEQYF.